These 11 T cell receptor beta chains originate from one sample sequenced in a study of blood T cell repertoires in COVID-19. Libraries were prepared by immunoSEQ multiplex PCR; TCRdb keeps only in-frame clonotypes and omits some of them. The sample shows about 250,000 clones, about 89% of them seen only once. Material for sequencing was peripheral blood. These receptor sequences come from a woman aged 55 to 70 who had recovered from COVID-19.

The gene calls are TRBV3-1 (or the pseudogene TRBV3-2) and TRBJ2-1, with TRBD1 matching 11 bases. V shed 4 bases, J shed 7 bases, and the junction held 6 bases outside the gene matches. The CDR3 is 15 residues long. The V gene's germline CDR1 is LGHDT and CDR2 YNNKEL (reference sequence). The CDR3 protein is CASSRLGQGANEQFF. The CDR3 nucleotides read TGTGCCAGCAGCCGACTCGGACAGGGGGCAAATGAGCAGTTCTTC.

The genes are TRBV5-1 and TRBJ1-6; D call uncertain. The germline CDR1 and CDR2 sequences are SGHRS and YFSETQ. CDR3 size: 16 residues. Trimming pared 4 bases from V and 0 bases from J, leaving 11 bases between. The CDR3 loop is CASSKSEGSYNSPLHF. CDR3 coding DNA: TGCGCCAGCAGCAAGAGTGAGGGCTCCTATAATTCACCCCTCCACTTT.

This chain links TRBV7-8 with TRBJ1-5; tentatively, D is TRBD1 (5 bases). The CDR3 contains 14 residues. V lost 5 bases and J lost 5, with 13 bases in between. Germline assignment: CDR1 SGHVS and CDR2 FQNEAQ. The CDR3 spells CASSTPTVDQPQHF. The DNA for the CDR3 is TGTGCCAGCAGCACACCGACAGTTGATCAGCCCCAGCATTTT.

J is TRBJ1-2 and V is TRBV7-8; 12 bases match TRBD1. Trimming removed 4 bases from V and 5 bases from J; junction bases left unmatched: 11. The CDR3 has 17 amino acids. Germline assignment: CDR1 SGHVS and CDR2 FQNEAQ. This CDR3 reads CASSYPGQGAMEYGYTF. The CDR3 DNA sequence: TGTGCCAGCAGCTATCCGGGACAGGGGGCTATGGAATATGGCTACACCTTC.

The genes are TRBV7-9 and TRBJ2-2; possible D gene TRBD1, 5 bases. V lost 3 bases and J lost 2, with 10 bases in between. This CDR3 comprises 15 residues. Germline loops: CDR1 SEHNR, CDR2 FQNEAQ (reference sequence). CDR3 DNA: TGTGCCAGCAGCTTCGGCAGGGCAAACACCGGGGAGCTGTTTTTT. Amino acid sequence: CASSFGRANTGELFF. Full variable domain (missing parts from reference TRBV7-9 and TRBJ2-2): DTGVSQNPRHKITKRGQNVTFRCDPISEHNRLYWYRQTLGQGPEFLTYFQNEAQLEKSRLLSDRFSAERPKGSFSTLEIQRTEQGDSAMYLCASSFGRANTGELFFGEGSRLTVL.

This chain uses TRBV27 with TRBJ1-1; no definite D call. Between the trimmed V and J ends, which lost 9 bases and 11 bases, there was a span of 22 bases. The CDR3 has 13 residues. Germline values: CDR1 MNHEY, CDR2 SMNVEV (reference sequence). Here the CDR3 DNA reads TGTGCCAGTTCGCGGGGATCCCAACCCGAGGCTTTCTTT. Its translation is CASSRGSQPEAFF.

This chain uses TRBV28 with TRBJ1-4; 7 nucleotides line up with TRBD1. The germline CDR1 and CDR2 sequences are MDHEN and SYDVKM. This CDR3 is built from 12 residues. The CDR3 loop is CAVTGFNEKLFF. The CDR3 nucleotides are TGTGCGGTGACAGGGTTTAATGAAAAACTGTTTTTT.

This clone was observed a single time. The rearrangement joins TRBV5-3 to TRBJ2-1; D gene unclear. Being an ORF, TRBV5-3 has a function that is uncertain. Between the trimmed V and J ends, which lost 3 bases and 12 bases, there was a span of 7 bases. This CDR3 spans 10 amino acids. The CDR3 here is CARSWAGQFF. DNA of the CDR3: TGTGCCAGAAGCTGGGCAGGGCAGTTCTTC.

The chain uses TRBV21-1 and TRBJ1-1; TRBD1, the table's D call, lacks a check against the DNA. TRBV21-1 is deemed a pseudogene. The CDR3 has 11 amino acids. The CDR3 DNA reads TGTGCCAGCAGACAGGGCACTGAAGCTTTCTTT. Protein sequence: CASRQGTEAFF.

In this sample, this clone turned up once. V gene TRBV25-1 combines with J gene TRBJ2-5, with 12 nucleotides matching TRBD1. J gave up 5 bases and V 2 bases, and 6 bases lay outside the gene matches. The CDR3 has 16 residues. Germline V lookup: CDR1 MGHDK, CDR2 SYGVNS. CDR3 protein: CASSEAGTGGGETQYF. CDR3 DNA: TGTGCCAGCAGTGAAGCCGGGACAGGGGGCGGGGAGACCCAGTACTTC.

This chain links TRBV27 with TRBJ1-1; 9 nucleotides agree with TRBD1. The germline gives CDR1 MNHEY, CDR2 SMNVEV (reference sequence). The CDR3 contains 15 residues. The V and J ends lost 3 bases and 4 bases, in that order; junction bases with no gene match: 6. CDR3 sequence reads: CASSFLQGARTEAFF. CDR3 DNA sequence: TGTGCCAGCAGTTTCCTACAGGGGGCGCGCACTGAAGCTTTCTTT.